This T cell receptor (beta chain) is from a study of control samples from healthy donors and cancer patients. Sequenced by immunoSEQ multiplex PCR; TCRdb stores in-frame clones only, minus some. The sample has about 85,000 clones, about 90% seen once. V was shortened by 2 bases and J by 7 bases, with 19 bases between the two germline ends. The CDR3 extends over 17 amino acids. The germline CDR1 and CDR2 sequences are SGHKS and YYEKEE (reference sequence). The clonotype was recovered from a man between 45 and 60 years old in good health. The material sequenced was blood. The chain carries TRBV5-5 and TRBJ1-6, with D possibly matching TRBD1 (6 bases). The CDR3 DNA follows: TGTGCCAGCAGCTTCTCGCCCGGGGGGGCAGGGAATTCACCCCTCCACTTT. Its protein product is CASSFSPGGAGNSPLHF.